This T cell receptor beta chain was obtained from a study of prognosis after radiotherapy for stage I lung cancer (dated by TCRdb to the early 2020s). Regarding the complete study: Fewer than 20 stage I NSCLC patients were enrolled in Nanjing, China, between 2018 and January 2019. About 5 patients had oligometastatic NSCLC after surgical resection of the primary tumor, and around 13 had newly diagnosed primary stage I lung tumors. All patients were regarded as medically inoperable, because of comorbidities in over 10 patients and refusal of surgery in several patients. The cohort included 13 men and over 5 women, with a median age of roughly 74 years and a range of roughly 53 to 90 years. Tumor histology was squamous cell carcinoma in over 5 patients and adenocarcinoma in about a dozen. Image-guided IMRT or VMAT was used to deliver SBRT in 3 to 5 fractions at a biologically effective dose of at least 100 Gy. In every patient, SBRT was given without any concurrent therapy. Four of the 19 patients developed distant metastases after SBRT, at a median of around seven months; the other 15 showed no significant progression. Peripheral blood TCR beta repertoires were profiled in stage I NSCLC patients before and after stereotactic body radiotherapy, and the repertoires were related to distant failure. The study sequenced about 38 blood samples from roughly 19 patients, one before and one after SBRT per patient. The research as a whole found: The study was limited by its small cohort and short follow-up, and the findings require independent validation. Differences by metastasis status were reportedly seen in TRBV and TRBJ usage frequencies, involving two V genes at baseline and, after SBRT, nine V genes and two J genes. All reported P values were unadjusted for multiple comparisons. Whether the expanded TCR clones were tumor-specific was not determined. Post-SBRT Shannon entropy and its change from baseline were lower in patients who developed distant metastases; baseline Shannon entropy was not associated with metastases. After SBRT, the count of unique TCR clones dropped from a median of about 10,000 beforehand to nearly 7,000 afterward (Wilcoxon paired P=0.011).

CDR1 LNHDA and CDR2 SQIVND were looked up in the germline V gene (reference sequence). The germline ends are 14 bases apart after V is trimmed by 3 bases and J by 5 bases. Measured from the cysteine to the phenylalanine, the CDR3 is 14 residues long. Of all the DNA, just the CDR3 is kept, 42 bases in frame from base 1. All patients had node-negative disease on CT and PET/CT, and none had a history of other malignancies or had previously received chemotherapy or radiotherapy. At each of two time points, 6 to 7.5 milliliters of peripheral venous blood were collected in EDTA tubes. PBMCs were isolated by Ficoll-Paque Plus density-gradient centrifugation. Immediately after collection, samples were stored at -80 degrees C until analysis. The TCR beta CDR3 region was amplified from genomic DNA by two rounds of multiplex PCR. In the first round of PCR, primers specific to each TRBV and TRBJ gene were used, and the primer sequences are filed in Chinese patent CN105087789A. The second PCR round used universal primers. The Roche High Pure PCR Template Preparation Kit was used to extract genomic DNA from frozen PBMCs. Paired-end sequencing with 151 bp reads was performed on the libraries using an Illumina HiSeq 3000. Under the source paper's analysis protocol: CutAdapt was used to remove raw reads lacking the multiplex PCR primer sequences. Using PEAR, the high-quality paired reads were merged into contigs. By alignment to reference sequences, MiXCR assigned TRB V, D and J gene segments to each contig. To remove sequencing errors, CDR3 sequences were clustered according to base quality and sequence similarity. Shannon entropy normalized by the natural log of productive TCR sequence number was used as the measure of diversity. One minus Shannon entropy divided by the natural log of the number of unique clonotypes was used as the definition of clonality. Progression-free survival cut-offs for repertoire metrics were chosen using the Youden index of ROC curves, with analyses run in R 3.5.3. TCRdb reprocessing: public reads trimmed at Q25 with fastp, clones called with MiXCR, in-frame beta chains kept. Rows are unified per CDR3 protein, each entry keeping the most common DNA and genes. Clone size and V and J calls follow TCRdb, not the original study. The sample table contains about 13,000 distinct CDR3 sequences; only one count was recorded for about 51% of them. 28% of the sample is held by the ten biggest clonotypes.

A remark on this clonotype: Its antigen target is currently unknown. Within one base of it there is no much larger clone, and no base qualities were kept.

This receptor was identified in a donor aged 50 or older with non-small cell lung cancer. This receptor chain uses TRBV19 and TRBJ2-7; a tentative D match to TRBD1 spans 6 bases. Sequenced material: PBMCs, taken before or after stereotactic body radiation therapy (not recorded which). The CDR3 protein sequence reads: CASSMTGPSNEQYF. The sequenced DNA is TGTGCCAGTAGTATGACAGGCCCATCGAACGAGCAGTACTTC.